The sequence of this T cell receptor beta chain was determined in a study of blood T cell repertoires in COVID-19. Using immunoSEQ multiplex PCR, the repertoire was profiled, and TCRdb retains in-frame clones only, with some absent. The repertoire has fewer than 150,000 clones, around 85% of them found once; the top ten carry approximately 4.3%. J gave up 7 bases and V 4 bases, and 6 bases lay outside the gene matches. CDR1 is SGHDT and CDR2 is YYEEEE in the germline V gene. The CDR3 loop spans 15 amino acids. The sequence was obtained from a human donor in a cohort sampled during active COVID-19. The chain couples TRBV5-6 to TRBJ2-3; 13 bases agree with TRBD2. Sequenced input: peripheral blood. CDR3 residues: CASSPRTSGGYTQYF. CDR3 coding DNA: TGTGCCAGCAGCCCAAGGACTAGCGGGGGTTATACGCAGTATTTT.